The text below deals with one TCR beta chain. This sample stems from a study of T cell changes during pregnancy in multiple sclerosis. Some clones are missing from TCRdb's copy, which holds only in-frame ones; the method was immunoSEQ multiplex PCR. The sample contains 70,000 or so clones, 91% of which appear only once. This TCR was sampled from a female donor in good health, enrolled as a control in a pregnancy study. Sample: peripheral blood, taken in the third trimester of pregnancy.

The CDR3 region has the DNA TGTGCCAGTAGTAGAGAGGGCTATTATGGCTACACCTTC. Its protein product is CASSREGYYGYTF. J is TRBJ1-2 and V is TRBV19; D ambiguous. V was cut by 4 bases and J by 5 bases, with 11 bases left in between. This CDR3 region has 13 residues. Germline V gene data show CDR1 as LNHDA and CDR2 as SQIVND (reference sequence). Using reference TRBV19 and TRBJ1-2 for the parts outside the CDR3, the full variable domain is DGGITQSPKYLFRKEGQNVTLSCEQNLNHDAMYWYRQDPGQGLRLIYYSQIVNDFQKGDIAEGYSVSREKKESFPLTVTSAQKNPTAFYLCASSREGYYGYTFGSGTRLTVV.